This T cell receptor beta chain stems from a study of read filtering for tumor transcriptome and immune sequencing. Study at large: DNase treatment preceded whole-transcriptome library preparation. RNA-seq yielded only roughly 75 to 1,400 TCR reads, IR-seq about 4 to 10.27 million.

At the time of active disease, bone marrow was collected from every patient. Germline V lookup: CDR1 SGHVS, CDR2 FQNEAQ. The CDR3 covers 15 residues. Trimming cost V 8 bases and J 7 bases; bases outside gene matches: 11. From approximately 430 ng of RNA, a library with molecular barcoded alpha/delta and beta/gamma adaptors was made. TCRdb processed the reads anew with MiXCR; each CDR3 protein has one entry. The sample yields 35,000 to 55,000 distinct CDR3 sequences, 10% to 15% seen once. As concerns this clonotype: This may arise from a read error, as a much more abundant clone is one base away.

J is TRBJ1-4 and V is TRBV7-8; 9 bases match TRBD1. The sample comprised a population of CD138-negative cells sorted from bone marrow. This TCR derives from a donor over 35 with multiple myeloma. CDR3 DNA sequence: TGTGCCAGCGGCCACCGGGACAGGGTTGGTGAAAAACTGTTTTTT. Amino acid sequence: CASGHRDRVGEKLFF.